This TCR beta chain came from a study of CD8 T cells in Susac syndrome. Study findings and constraints: As the study acknowledged, the number of individuals in its TCR sequencing and HLA analysis was relatively small.

From blood CD8+ and CD4+ T cells, the TCR beta chain was sequenced. CD8+ and CD4+ T cells were negatively isolated; TEMRA cells were FACS-enriched. Remarks on this clonotype: The antigen remains undetermined.

Random hexamers were used to reverse transcribe the RNA input (about 0.5 to 1 ug). A multiplex approach, immunoSEQ multiplex PCR, amplified TCR beta CDR3 across 54 Vbeta and 13 Jbeta. TCRdb independently ran MiXCR on the immunoSEQ multiplex PCR reads; one entry per CDR3 protein. The sample holds hundreds of thousands of distinct CDR3 sequences, approximately 92% seen once. Germline V lookup: CDR1 SQVTM, CDR2 ANQGSEA. Trimming cost V 0 bases and J 8 bases, with 7 bases left between them. The length of the CDR3 is 12 residues. The sequence derives from a human donor with multiple sclerosis. Source material: CD4+ T cells from PBMCs. The rearrangement joins TRBV29-1 to TRBJ1-4, with D unresolved. The CDR3 DNA is TGCAGCGTTGAAGAAAGTAGGGAAAAACTGTTTTTT. Encoded protein: CSVEESREKLFF.